This T cell receptor (beta chain) was captured in a study of cytotoxic CD8 clonotypes in ibrutinib-treated CLL. The repertoire was sequenced with immunoSEQ multiplex PCR; TCRdb's copy has only in-frame clones and lacks some. Found here are fewer than 25,000 clones, around 75% of them singletons; the top ten hold approximately 6.9%. Library input was roughly 1.9 micrograms of DNA from cryopreserved PBMCs. The specimen comprised PBMCs, sampled before ibrutinib treatment. This clonotype was obtained from a human donor with chronic lymphocytic leukemia.

In nucleotides, the CDR3 is TGTGCCAGCAGTTTCGCTCCTTTTAGCTCCAGGGACCAGCCCCAGCATTTT. Translating it yields CASSFAPFSSRDQPQHF. V gene TRBV28 combines with J gene TRBJ1-5, with TRBD1 as a possible D gene (5 bases). Per germline, CDR1 MDHEN and CDR2 SYDVKM. The length of the CDR3 is 17 residues. V lost 3 bases and J 7 bases, leaving 22 bases between the germline ends.